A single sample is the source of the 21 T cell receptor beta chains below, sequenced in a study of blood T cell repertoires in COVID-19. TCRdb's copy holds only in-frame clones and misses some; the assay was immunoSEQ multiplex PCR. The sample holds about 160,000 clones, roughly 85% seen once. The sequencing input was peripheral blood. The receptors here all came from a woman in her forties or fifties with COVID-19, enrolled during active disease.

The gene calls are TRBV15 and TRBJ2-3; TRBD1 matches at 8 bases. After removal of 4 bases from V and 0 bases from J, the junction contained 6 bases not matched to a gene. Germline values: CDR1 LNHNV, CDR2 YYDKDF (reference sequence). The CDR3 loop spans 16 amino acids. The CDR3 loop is CATSTNRDRSTDTQYF. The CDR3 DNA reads TGTGCCACCAGCACCAACCGGGACAGGAGCACAGATACGCAGTATTTT.

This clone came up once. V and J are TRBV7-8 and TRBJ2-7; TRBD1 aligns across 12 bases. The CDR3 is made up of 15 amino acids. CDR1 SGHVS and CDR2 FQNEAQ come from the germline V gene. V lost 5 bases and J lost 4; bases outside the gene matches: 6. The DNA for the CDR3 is TGTGCCAGCAGCCCACCGGGACAGGGGGCGTACGAGCAGTACTTC. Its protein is CASSPPGQGAYEQYF.

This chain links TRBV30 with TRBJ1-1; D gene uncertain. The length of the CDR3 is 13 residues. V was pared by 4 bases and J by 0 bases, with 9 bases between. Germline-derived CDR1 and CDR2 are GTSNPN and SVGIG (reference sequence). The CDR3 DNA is TGTGCCTGGATAGCTCAGTTGAACACTGAAGCTTTCTTT. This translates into CAWIAQLNTEAFF.

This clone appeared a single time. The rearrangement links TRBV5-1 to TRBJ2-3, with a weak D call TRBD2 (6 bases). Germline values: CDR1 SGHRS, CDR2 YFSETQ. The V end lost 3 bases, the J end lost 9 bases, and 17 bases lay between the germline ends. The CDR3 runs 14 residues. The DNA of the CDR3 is TGCGCCAGCAGCTCCTTAGCGGACTCGAACACGCAGTATTTT. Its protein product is CASSSLADSNTQYF.

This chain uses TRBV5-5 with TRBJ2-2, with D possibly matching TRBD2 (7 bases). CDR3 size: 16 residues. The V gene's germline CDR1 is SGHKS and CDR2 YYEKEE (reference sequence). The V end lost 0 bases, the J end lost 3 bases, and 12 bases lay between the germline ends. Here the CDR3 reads CASSLVGGRDTGELFF. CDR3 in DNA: TGTGCCAGCAGCTTGGTCGGGGGGCGGGACACCGGGGAGCTGTTTTTT.

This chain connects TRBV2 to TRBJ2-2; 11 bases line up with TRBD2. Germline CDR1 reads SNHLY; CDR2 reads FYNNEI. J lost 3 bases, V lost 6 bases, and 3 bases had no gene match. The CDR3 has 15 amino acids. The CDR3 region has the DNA TGTGCCAGCAGGAATAGCGGGGGGGACACCGGGGAGCTGTTTTTT. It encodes CASRNSGGDTGELFF.

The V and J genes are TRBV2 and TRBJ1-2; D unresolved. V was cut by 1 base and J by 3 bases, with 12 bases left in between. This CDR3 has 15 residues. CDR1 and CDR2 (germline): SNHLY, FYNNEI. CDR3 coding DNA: TGTGCCAGCAGTGAAGTTGCCAGAGGAGACTATGGCTACACCTTC. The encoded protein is CASSEVARGDYGYTF.

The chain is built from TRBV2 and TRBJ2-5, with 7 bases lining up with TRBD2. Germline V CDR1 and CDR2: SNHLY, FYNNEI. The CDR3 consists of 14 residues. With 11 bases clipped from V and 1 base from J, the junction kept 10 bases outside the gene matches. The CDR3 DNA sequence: TGTGCCGGGGGTAAGGGAGGGGTCCAAGAGACCCAGTACTTC. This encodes CAGGKGGVQETQYF.

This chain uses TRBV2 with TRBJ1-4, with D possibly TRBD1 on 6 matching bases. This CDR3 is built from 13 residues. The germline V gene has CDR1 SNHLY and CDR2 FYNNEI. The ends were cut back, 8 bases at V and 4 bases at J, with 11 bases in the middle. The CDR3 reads CASRQDLNEKLFF. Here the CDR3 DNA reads TGTGCCAGCCGACAGGACCTTAATGAAAAACTGTTTTTT.

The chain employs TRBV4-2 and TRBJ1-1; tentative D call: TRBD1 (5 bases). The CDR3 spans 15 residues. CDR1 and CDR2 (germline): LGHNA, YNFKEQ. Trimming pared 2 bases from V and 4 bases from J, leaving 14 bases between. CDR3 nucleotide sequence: TGTGCCAGCAGCCAAAAGGGGTTTAGGGGCACTGAAGCTTTCTTT. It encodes CASSQKGFRGTEAFF.

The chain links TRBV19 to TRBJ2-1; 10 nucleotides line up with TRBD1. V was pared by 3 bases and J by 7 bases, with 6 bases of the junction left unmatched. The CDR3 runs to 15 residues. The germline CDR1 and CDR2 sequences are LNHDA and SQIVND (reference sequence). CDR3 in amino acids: CASSILDRGRNEQFF. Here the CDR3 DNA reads TGTGCCAGTAGTATCCTGGACAGGGGGAGGAATGAGCAGTTCTTC.

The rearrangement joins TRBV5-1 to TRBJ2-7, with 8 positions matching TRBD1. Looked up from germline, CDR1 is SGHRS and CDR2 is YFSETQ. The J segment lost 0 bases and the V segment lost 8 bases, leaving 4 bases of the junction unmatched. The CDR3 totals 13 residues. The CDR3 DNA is TGCGCCAGTGGACAGGGAAGCTCCTACGAGCAGTACTTC. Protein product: CASGQGSSYEQYF. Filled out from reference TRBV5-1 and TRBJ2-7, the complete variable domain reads KAGVTQTPRYLIKTRGQQVTLSCSPISGHRSVSWYQQTPGQGLQFLFEYFSETQRNKGNFPGRFSGRQFSNSRSEMNVSTLELGDSALYLCASGQGSSYEQYFGPGTRLTVT.

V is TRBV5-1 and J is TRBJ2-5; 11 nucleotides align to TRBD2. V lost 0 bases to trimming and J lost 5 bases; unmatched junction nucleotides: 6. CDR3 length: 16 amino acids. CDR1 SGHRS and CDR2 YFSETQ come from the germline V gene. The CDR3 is CASSLGLAGGSETQYF. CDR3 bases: TGCGCCAGCAGCTTGGGCCTAGCGGGGGGCTCGGAGACCCAGTACTTC.

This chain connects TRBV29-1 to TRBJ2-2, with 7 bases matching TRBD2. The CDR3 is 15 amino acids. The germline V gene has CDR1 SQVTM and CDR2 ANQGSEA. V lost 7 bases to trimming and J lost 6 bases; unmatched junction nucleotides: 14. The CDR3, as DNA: TGCAGCGGGTCCGGGTTCCTGGGAGGGGCCGGGGAGCTGTTTTTT. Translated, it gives CSGSGFLGGAGELFF.

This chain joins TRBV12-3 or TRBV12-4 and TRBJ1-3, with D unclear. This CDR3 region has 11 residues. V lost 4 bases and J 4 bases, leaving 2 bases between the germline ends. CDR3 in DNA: TGTGCCAGCAGTTCAGGAAACACCATATATTTT. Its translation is CASSSGNTIYF.

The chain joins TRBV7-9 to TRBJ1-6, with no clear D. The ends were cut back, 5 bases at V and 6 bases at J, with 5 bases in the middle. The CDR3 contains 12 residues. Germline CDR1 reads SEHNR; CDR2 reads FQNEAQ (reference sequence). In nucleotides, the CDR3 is TGTGCCAGCAGCCTCCCTAATTCACCCCTCCACTTT. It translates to CASSLPNSPLHF.

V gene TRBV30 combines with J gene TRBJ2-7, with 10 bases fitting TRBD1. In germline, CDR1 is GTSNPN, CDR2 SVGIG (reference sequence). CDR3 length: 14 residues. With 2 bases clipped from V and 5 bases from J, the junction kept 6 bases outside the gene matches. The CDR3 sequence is CAWSIGQGVHEQYF. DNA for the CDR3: TGTGCCTGGAGTATCGGACAGGGGGTCCACGAGCAGTACTTC.

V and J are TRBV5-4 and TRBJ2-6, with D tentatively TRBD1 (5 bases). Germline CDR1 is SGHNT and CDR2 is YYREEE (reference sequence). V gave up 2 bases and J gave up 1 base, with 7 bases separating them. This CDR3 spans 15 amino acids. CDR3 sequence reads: CASSFPGSGANVLTF. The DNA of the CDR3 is TGTGCCAGCAGCTTCCCAGGGTCTGGGGCCAACGTCCTGACTTTC.

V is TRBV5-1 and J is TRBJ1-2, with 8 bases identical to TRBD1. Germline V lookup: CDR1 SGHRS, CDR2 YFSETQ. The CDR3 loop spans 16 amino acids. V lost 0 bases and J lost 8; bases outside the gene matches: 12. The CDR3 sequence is CASSLGGTGSSWGYTF. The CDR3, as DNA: TGCGCCAGCAGCTTGGGGGGGACAGGATCCTCTTGGGGCTACACCTTC.

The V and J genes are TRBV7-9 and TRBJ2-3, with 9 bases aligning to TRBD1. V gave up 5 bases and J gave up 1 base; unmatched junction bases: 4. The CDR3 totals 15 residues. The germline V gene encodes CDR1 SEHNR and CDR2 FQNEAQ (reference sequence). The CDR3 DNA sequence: TGTGCCAGCAGCCCCCGGACAGGGGGCACAGATACGCAGTATTTT. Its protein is CASSPRTGGTDTQYF. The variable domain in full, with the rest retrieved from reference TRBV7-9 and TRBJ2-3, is DTGVSQNPRHKITKRGQNVTFRCDPISEHNRLYWYRQTLGQGPEFLTYFQNEAQLEKSRLLSDRFSAERPKGSFSTLEIQRTEQGDSAMYLCASSPRTGGTDTQYFGPGTRLTVL.

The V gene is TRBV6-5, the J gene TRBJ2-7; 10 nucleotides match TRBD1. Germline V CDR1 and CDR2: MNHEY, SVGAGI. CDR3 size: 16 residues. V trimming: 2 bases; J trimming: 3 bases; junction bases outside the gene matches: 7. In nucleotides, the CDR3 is TGTGCCAGCAGTTACGTCGGGGGACAGGGGTACTACGAGCAGTACTTC. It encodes CASSYVGGQGYYEQYF.